The 6 T cell receptor beta chains reported below all come from one sample, sequenced in a study of CD4+ T cells in melanoma. Repertoires were generated with immunoSEQ multiplex PCR, while TCRdb's copy carries only in-frame clones and drops some. The data hold about 8,900 clones, with around 71% observed a single time. Sequencing input: cells from a culture (not recorded whether cultured in vitro). The source is a human donor with melanoma.

V is TRBV6-5 and J is TRBJ1-1, with D hard to call. V was cut by 0 bases and J by 8 bases, with 13 bases left in between. This CDR3 is 14 amino acids long. Germline CDR1 reads MNHEY; CDR2 reads SVGAGI. The CDR3 bases are TGTGCCAGCAGTTACTCGGCCATCTACGCCGAAGCTTTCTTT. Protein: CASSYSAIYAEAFF.

V usage is TRBV18 and J usage is TRBJ2-1, with D unresolved. Per the germline V gene, CDR1 is KGHSH and CDR2 is LQKENI. Trimming removed 3 bases from V and 0 bases from J, with 12 bases in between. The CDR3 extends over 16 amino acids. The CDR3, as DNA: TGTGCCAGCTCACCTATAGCAGGTAGCTCCTACAATGAGCAGTTCTTC. It codes for CASSPIAGSSYNEQFF.

As concerns this clone: An end of the junction does not agree with germline; a read error may underlie this. The chain carries TRBV18 and TRBJ2-3; possibly TRBD1 or TRBD2 for D (6 bases each). In germline, CDR1 is KGHSH, CDR2 LQKENI. The CDR3 extends over 16 amino acids. The CDR3 DNA is TGTGCCAGCTCACCACCGAACGGAGGGGACACAAATACGCAGTATTTT. Translating gives CASSPPNGGDTNTQYF.

The V and J genes are TRBV28 and TRBJ1-1, with a possible D match to TRBD1 (5 bases). Trimming took 10 bases from V and 6 from J, leaving 18 bases between them. Germline CDR1 and CDR2: MDHEN and SYDVKM. The CDR3 extends over 13 amino acids. In DNA, the CDR3 is TGTGCCACAGGACGGCCGGGGGTCCCTGAAGCTTTCTTT. It is translated as CATGRPGVPEAFF.

This clone has a single count. The chain recombines TRBV6-5 with TRBJ1-1; D gene unclear. The CDR3 is made up of 14 amino acids. In germline, CDR1 is MNHEY, CDR2 SVGAGI. V was shortened by 4 bases and J by 1 base, with 10 bases between the two germline ends. CDR3 amino acids: CASSSVGSNTEAFF. The CDR3 nucleotides are TGTGCCAGCAGTTCGGTGGGCTCGAACACTGAAGCTTTCTTT.

The gene calls are TRBV11-2 and TRBJ2-3; D could derive from TRBD1 or TRBD2 (5 bases each). Germline V CDR1 and CDR2: SGHAT, FQNNGV. Trimming removed 8 bases at V and 6 bases at J, with 21 bases between. The CDR3 spans 15 residues. CDR3 loop: CASASTRAGTDTQYF. The DNA for the CDR3 is TGTGCCAGCGCCTCAACCAGGGCAGGGACGGATACGCAGTATTTT.